This TCR beta chain was sequenced in a study of tumor-infiltrating lymphocytes in primary liver carcinoma. Study-level points and caveats: Tumor region pairs outstripped tumor-adjacent and tumor-blood pairs in overlap.

From around 0.5 ug total RNA, TCR beta cDNA was generated with a primer in the constant region. Construction of TCR beta libraries relied on three successive nested multiplex PCR rounds employing slightly modified ARM-PCR. TRBV1-TRBV30 forward primers and a C-beta reverse primer were used in the first two PCR rounds, which each ran for about 9 cycles. TCRdb called the multiplex PCR reads again in MiXCR, with one record for every CDR3 protein. The sample holds around 35,000 distinct CDR3 sequences; roughly 77% are singletons and the top ten take 37%. Note on this clonotype: Its matching antigen is unknown. Without the conserved terminal phenylalanine or tryptophan, this CDR3 likely stems from a read error.

This CDR3 is built from 14 residues. The germline V gene encodes CDR1 GTSNPN and CDR2 SVGIG (reference sequence). The tissue used was unsorted bulk material of roughly 17-33 mg. RNA and DNA were co-extracted from it with the AllPrep DNA/RNA mini kit. V and J are TRBV30 and TRBJ2-5; 10 nucleotides align to TRBD2. The origin of this receptor is a man aged 35-49 years with primary liver carcinoma and hepatitis B virus infection. Sequenced input: tumor-adjacent normal liver tissue. The DNA of the CDR3 is TGTGTCTGGGGTCCTAGCGGGAGTTCGAAGACCCAGTACTAC. Protein sequence: CVWGPSGSSKTQYY.